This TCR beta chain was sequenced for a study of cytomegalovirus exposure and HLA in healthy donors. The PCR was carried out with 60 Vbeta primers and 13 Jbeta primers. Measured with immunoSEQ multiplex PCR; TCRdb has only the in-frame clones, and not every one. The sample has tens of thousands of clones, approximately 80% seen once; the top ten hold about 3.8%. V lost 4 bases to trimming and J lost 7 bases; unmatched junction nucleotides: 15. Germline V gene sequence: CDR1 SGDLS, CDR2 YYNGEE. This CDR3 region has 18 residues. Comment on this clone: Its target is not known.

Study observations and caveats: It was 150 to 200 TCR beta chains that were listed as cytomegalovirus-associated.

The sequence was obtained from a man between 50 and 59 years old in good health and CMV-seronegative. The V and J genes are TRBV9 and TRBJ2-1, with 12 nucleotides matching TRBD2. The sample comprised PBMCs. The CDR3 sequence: CASSPRLAGAIGGNEQFF. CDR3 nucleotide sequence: TGTGCCAGCAGCCCAAGACTAGCGGGAGCGATTGGGGGGAATGAGCAGTTCTTC.